In this sample, the clone carrying this T cell receptor (beta chain) turned up many times. Antigen specificity is unknown. This record belongs to a study of molecular identifiers for immune sequencing clone quantification. For the study at large: Replicate experiments divided RNA from roughly 20,000 or 100,000 naive CD8 cells into five parts and sequenced four. Notes on the study in general: Sizes of clones that are highly expanded could be underestimated (if identical TCR molecules share a barcode). Clones exceeding 20 RNA copies carried over 97% of effector molecules but under 1% of naive-cell molecules.

This CDR3 is 14 amino acids long. V was pared by 4 bases and J by 3 bases, with 13 bases between. The germline V gene encodes CDR1 LNHDA and CDR2 SQIVND (reference sequence). TCRdb re-called the PCR reads with MiXCR, one entry per CDR3 protein. The table lists about 100,000 distinct CDR3 sequences, 21% of them singletons, with approximately 1% in the top ten. This receptor was identified in a human donor in good health. Some libraries in this study had Jurkat cell RNA spiked in. Material: naive CD8+ T cells from blood, with Jurkat cell RNA spiked in. Subset described: FACS-sorted CD8+CD4-CCR7+CD45RA+ naive T cells. V usage is TRBV19 and J usage is TRBJ2-7; possibly TRBD1 for D (6 bases). The CDR3 spells CASSTGTPNYEQYF. CDR3 nucleotide sequence: TGTGCCAGTAGTACCGGGACACCGAACTACGAGCAGTACTTC.